The clone carrying this TCR beta chain was found a few times. The target antigen is unknown. The library gave individual cDNA molecules unique molecular identifiers. TCRdb reanalysed the RACE reads using MiXCR and keeps one entry per CDR3 protein. This sample carries about 170,000 distinct CDR3 sequences, 25% to 35% of them seen once, and the ten largest clones take roughly 2.2%. The source of the sample is a study of human T cells and chemical hapten exposure. Study-wide findings and caveats: Expanded TCR counts at PT1 were positively correlated with the patch test score.

Unmatched junction bases numbered 5, after V lost 0 bases and J lost 4 bases. Germline V CDR1 and CDR2: SGHKS, YYEKEE (reference sequence). The CDR3 is 15 amino acids. Time point denoted: patch test 3, about 24 weeks after DPC sensitization. Indicated treatment: therapeutic diphenylcyclopropenone sensitization with weekly scalp DPC. Blood was drawn before each patch test was applied. This specimen consisted of whole blood, obtained in connection with sensitization to the hapten diphenylcyclopropenone (DPC). This clonotype was sampled from a woman younger than 30 with alopecia areata. Some clones in this sample may be carry-over from other donors' samples. The V gene is TRBV5-5, the J gene TRBJ2-5; 8 bases align to TRBD2. The CDR3 region has the DNA TGTGCCAGCAGCTTGGTAGCGGGGCGAGGAGAGACCCAGTACTTC. Encoded protein: CASSLVAGRGETQYF.